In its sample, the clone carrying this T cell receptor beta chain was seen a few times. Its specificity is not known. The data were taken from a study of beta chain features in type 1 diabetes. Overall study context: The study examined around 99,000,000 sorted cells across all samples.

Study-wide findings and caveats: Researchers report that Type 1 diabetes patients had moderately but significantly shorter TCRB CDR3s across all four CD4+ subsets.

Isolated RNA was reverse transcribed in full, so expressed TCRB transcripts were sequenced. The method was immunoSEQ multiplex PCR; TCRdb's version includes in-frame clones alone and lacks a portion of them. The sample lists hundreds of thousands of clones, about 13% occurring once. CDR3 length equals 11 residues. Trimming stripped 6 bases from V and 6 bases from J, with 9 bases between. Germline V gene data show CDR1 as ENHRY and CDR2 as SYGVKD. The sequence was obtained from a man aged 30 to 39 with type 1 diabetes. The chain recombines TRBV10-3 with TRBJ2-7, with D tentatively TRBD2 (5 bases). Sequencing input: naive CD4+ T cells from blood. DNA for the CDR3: TGTGCCATCAGGGCGGCGGGCGAGCAGTACTTC. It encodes CAIRAAGEQYF.